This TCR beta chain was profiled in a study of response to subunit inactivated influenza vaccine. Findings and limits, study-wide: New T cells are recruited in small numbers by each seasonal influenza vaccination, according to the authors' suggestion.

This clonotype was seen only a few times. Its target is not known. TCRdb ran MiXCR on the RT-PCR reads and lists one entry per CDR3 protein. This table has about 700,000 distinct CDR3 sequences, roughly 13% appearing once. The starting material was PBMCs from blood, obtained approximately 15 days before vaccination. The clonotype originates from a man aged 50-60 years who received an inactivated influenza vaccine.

The CDR3 nucleotides read TGTGCCAGCAGCGAGGGGGAGGATTCACCCCTCCACTTT. Protein product: CASSEGEDSPLHF. The chain uses TRBV27 and TRBJ1-6, with D perhaps matching TRBD1 (6 bases). Germline CDR1 is MNHEY and CDR2 is SMNVEV (reference sequence). Trimming cost V 6 bases and J 8 bases, with 11 bases left between them. This CDR3 has 13 amino acids.